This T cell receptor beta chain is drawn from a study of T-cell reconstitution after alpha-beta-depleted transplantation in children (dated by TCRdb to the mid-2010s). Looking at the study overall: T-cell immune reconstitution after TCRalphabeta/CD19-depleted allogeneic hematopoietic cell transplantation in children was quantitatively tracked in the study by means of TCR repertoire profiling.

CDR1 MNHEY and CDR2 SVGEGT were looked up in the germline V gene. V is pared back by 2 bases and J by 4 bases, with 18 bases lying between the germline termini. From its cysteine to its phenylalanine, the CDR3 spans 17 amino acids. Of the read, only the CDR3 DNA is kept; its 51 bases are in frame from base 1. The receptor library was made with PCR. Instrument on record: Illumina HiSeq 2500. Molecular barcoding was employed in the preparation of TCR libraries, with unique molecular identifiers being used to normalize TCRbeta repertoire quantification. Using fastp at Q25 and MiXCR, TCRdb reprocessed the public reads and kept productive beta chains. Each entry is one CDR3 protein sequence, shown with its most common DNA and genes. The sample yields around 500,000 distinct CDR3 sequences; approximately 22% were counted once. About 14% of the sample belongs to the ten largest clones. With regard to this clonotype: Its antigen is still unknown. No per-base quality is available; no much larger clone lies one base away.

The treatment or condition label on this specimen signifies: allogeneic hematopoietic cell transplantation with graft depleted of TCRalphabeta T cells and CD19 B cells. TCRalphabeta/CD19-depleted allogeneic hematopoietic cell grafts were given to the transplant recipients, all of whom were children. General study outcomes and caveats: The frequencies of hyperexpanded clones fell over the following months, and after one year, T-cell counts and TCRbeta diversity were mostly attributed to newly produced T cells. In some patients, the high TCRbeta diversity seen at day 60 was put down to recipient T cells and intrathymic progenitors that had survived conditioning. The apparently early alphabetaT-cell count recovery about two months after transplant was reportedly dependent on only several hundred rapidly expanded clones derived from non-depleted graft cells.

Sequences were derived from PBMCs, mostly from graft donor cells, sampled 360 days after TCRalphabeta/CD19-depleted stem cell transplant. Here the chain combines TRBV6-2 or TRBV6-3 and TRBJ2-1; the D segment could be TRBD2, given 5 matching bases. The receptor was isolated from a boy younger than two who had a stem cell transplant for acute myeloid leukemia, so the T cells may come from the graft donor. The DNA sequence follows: TGTGCCAGCAGTTACAGGACCAAGCGGTCCAGATACAATGAGCAGTTCTTC. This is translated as CASSYRTKRSRYNEQFF.